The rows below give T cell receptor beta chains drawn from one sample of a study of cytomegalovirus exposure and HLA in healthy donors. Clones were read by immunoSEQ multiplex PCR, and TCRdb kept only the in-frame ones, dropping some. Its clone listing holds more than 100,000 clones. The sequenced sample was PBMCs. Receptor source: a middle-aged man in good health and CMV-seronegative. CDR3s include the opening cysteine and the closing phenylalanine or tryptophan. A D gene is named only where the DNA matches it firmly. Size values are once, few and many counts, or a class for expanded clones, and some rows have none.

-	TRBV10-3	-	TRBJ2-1	CAISAGVGYNEQFF	TGTGCCATCAGTGCGGGAGTAGGATACAATGAGCAGTTCTTC
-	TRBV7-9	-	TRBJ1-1	CASSNPTQGNTEAFF	TGTGCCAGCAGTAACCCAACACAGGGGAACACTGAAGCTTTCTTT
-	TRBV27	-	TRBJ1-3	CASRSGTSGNTIYF	TGTGCCAGCAGGTCCGGGACATCTGGAAACACCATATATTTT
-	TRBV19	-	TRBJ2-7	CASSRSGTNPYEQYF	TGTGCCAGTAGTCGCTCCGGGACAAATCCCTACGAGCAGTACTTC
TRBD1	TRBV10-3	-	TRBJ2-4	CAISETGVLAKNIQYF	TGTGCCATCAGTGAGACAGGGGTTCTAGCCAAAAACATTCAGTACTTC
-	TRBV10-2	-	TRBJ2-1	CASSEGTSYNEQFF	TGCGCCAGCAGTGAGGGGACTTCCTACAATGAGCAGTTCTTC
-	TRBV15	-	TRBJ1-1	CATTPGLNTEAFF	TGTGCCACCACGCCGGGTCTGAACACTGAAGCTTTCTTT
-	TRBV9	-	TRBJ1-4	CASALLPTNEKLFF	TGTGCCAGCGCCCTACTACCAACTAATGAAAAACTGTTTTTT
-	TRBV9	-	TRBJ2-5	CASSRSPLTEVPFETQYF	TGTGCCAGCAGCAGAAGTCCCCTGACAGAGGTCCCTTTTGAGACCCAGTACTTC
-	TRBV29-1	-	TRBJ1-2	CSAAKGNYGYTF	TGCAGCGCTGCAAAGGGGAACTATGGCTACACCTTC
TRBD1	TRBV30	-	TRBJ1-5	CAFGQGYGNQPQHF	TGTGCCTTTGGACAGGGGTATGGGAATCAGCCCCAGCATTTT
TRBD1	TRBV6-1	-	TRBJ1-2	CASSDPGGTPTF	TGTGCCAGCAGTGACCCAGGGGGGACACCAACCTTC
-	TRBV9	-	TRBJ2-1	CASSPTNREYNEQFF	TGTGCCAGCAGCCCCACAAACAGGGAATACAATGAGCAGTTCTTC
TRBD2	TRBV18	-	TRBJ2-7	CASSRGGPRRSDEQYF	TGTGCCAGCTCACGGGGGGGACCGAGAAGAAGCGACGAGCAGTACTTC
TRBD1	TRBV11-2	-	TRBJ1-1	CASSLVSTGRLNTEAFF	TGTGCCAGCAGCCTTGTCTCGACAGGGAGATTGAACACTGAAGCTTTCTTT
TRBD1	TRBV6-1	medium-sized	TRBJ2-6	CASSEGQGGANVLTF	TGTGCCAGCAGTGAAGGACAGGGGGGGGCCAACGTCCTGACTTTC
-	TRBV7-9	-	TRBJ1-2	CASSLSGAGYTF	TGTGCCAGCAGCTTATCTGGGGCTGGCTACACCTTC
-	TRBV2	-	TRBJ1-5	CASRGGPSNNQPQHF	TGTGCCAGCAGGGGGGGGCCGTCCAATAATCAGCCCCAGCATTTT
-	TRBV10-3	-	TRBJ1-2	CAISESTLNYGYTF	TGTGCCATCAGTGAGTCGACATTGAACTATGGCTACACCTTC
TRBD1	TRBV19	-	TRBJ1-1	CASSLRDRGRATEAFF	TGTGCCAGTAGTCTCCGGGACAGGGGGCGCGCCACTGAAGCTTTCTTT
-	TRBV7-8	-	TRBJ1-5	CASTEGVLVGPQHF	TGTGCCAGCACCGAGGGGGTCCTAGTAGGGCCCCAGCATTTT
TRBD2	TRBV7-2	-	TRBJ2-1	CASSPGLAGGPRYNEQFF	TGTGCCAGCAGCCCCGGACTAGCGGGGGGGCCGAGATACAATGAGCAGTTCTTC
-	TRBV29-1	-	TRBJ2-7	CSVGDFRSSYEQYF	TGCAGCGTTGGGGACTTTAGGAGCTCCTACGAGCAGTACTTC
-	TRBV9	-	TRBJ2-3	CASSLSGEKTDTQYF	TGTGCCAGCAGCCTTAGCGGCGAAAAAACAGATACGCAGTATTTT
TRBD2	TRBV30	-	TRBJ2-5	CAWSVAGLGETQYF	TGTGCCTGGAGTGTAGCGGGATTAGGGGAGACCCAGTACTTC
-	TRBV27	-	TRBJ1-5	CASSPNRETQPQHF	TGTGCCAGCAGCCCCAACAGGGAGACTCAGCCCCAGCATTTT